This T cell receptor beta chain was observed in a study of cytomegalovirus exposure and HLA in healthy donors. Study-level information: There were a few hundred genotyped donors. Of these, about 86% fell in the genetic ancestry cluster associated with self-reported Caucasian donors. Whole-study findings and limits: Upon later analysis, TCR association rates were observed to vary by HLA locus, being highest for DRB1 and lowest for HLA-C. Productive rates of about 87% or about 30% were seen for most TCR beta V segments in an earlier analysis. V- and J-gene trimming in TCR beta was tied to a missense DCLRE1C variant by an analysis performed later.

About this clone itself: Its antigen is as yet unknown.

The PCR made use of 60 Vbeta and 13 Jbeta primers. Produced via immunoSEQ multiplex PCR; TCRdb's table is partial and in-frame only. The top ten hold 1.5% to 2% of the sample, which has tens of thousands of clones, roughly 82% seen once. Deletions cut 0 bases from V and 8 bases from J, with 7 bases between. The CDR3 covers 11 residues. CDR1 is GTSNPN and CDR2 is SVGIG in the germline V gene (reference sequence). The genes are TRBV30 and TRBJ1-2; D not certain. The receptor was derived from a man between 18 and 29 years old in good health and CMV-seronegative. The specimen sequenced was PBMCs. The CDR3 nucleotides are TGTGCCTGGAGTGTACGGGTCGGCTACACCTTC. Translation gives CAWSVRVGYTF.